This entry features one T cell receptor beta chain sequence. Antigen: not known. The PCR employed 60 Vbeta primers together with 13 Jbeta primers. The repertoire was sequenced with immunoSEQ multiplex PCR; TCRdb's copy has only in-frame clones and lacks some. The top ten hold 4% of the sample, which has 85,000 to 110,000 clones, approximately 79% seen once. This sample is drawn from a study of cytomegalovirus exposure and HLA in healthy donors. Study findings and constraints: Beyond CMV serostatus, there was no information to go on about immune exposure.

The receptor comes from a man aged 45-60 years in good health and CMV-seropositive. The specimen was PBMCs.

CDR3 in DNA: TGTGCCAGCAGTTCCGGAGCCGTCCAAACCAAAAACATTCAGTACTTC. This translates into CASSSGAVQTKNIQYF. The chain employs TRBV6-5 and TRBJ2-4; the D is unclear. V lost 4 bases to trimming and J lost 2 bases, with 15 bases between them. The germline CDR1 and CDR2 sequences are MNHEY and SVGAGI. This CDR3 spans 16 amino acids.